The 23 T cell receptor beta chains listed next were all sequenced from one sample in a study of PD-1 blockade in classical Hodgkin lymphoma. Generated by immunoSEQ multiplex PCR, the TCRdb table keeps only in-frame clones and is missing some. Among about 150,000 clones listed, around four fifths were seen once. Relapses following autologous stem cell transplantation were seen in all patients, with brentuximab vedotin exposure varying. The starting material was peripheral blood mononuclear cells (PBMCs), obtained before the second cycle of nivolumab. These receptors all stem from a human donor with classical Hodgkin lymphoma.

The CDR3 DNA sequence: TGTGCCAGCAGTACACATCGGGGCGAGGCTGAAAAACTGTTTTTT. This encodes CASSTHRGEAEKLFF. The chain recombines TRBV6-5 with TRBJ1-4; D possibly corresponds to TRBD1 (5 bases). Trimming pared 5 bases from V and 7 bases from J, leaving 17 bases between. This CDR3 spans 15 amino acids. Germline CDR1 MNHEY, CDR2 SVGAGI.

The J gene is TRBJ2-3, the V gene TRBV7-3; D is possibly TRBD2 (5 bases). CDR1 is SGHTA, CDR2 FQGTGA, per germline. The CDR3 consists of 14 residues. Between the trimmed V and J ends, which lost 4 bases and 6 bases, there was a span of 14 bases. CDR3 residues: CASSSGLSADTQYF. DNA for the CDR3: TGTGCCAGCAGCTCTGGACTGTCCGCGGATACGCAGTATTTT.

The V call is TRBV5-1, the J call TRBJ2-5; D is possibly TRBD2 (5 bases). CDR3 size: 14 residues. V lost 0 bases and J 5 bases, leaving 11 bases between the germline ends. Germline V gene lookup returns CDR1 SGHRS and CDR2 YFSETQ. CDR3 loop: CASSLAEGGETQYF. The CDR3 nucleotides are TGCGCCAGCAGCTTGGCCGAGGGCGGGGAGACCCAGTACTTC.

The chain couples TRBV30 to TRBJ1-1; TRBD1 aligns across 7 bases. CDR3 length: 15 amino acids. After removal of 4 bases from V and 0 bases from J, the junction contained 8 bases not matched to a gene. Germline loops: CDR1 GTSNPN, CDR2 SVGIG (reference sequence). The CDR3 DNA sequence: TGTGCCTGGAACCTGGGACAGATTATGAACACTGAAGCTTTCTTT. Its translation is CAWNLGQIMNTEAFF. Complete variable domain (other parts from reference TRBV30 and TRBJ1-1): SQTIHQWPATLVQPVGSPLSLECTVEGTSNPNLYWYRQAAGRGLQLLFYSVGIGQISSEVPQNLSASRPQDRQFILSSKKLLLSDSGFYLCAWNLGQIMNTEAFFGQGTRLTVV.

The rearrangement uses TRBV5-1 and TRBJ2-7, with D possibly being TRBD2 (7 bases). The CDR3 is made up of 15 amino acids. Looked up from germline, CDR1 is SGHRS and CDR2 is YFSETQ. Trimming shortened V by 1 base and J by 6 bases, and 17 bases separated the two germline ends. The CDR3 sequence: CASSLWGGWWGEQYF. CDR3 nucleotide sequence: TGCGCCAGCAGCTTGTGGGGGGGCTGGTGGGGCGAGCAGTACTTC. The entire variable domain, with the rest obtained from reference TRBV5-1 and TRBJ2-7, is as follows: KAGVTQTPRYLIKTRGQQVTLSCSPISGHRSVSWYQQTPGQGLQFLFEYFSETQRNKGNFPGRFSGRQFSNSRSEMNVSTLELGDSALYLCASSLWGGWWGEQYFGPGTRLTVT.

The chain has TRBV10-3 and TRBJ2-2; possibly TRBD2 for D (5 bases). The CDR3 has 13 residues. Between the trimmed V and J ends, which lost 8 bases and 3 bases, there was a span of 10 bases. Germline lookup yields CDR1 ENHRY and CDR2 SYGVKD. This CDR3 is CAIFGVYTGELFF. Here the CDR3 DNA reads TGTGCCATCTTCGGGGTGTACACCGGGGAGCTGTTTTTT.

There are a few counts of this clone. This chain connects TRBV10-3 to TRBJ2-4, with D possibly being TRBD1 (5 bases). Between the trimmed V and J ends, which lost 4 bases and 3 bases, there was a span of 10 bases. Germline V gives CDR1 ENHRY, CDR2 SYGVKD. This CDR3 spans 14 amino acids. The chain's CDR3 is CAISGQGVKNIQYF. Here the CDR3 DNA reads TGTGCCATCAGTGGGCAGGGCGTCAAAAACATTCAGTACTTC.

The chain combines TRBV5-6 with TRBJ2-7; D is unclear. The ends were cut back, 4 bases at V and 0 bases at J, with 2 bases in the middle. Germline V gene data show CDR1 as SGHDT and CDR2 as YYEEEE. CDR3 length: 11 residues. The CDR3 coding sequence is TGTGCCAGCAGCGCCTCCTACGAGCAGTACTTC. This translates into CASSASYEQYF.

V usage is TRBV19 and J usage is TRBJ2-3; D unresolved. Germline loops: CDR1 LNHDA, CDR2 SQIVND (reference sequence). Trimming left V 5 bases short and J 4 bases short, with 22 bases between. The CDR3 extends over 17 amino acids. The CDR3 sequence is CASSPQVGQDLPDTQYF. CDR3 sequence (DNA): TGTGCCAGTAGTCCCCAAGTAGGGCAAGACCTCCCAGATACGCAGTATTTT.

V is TRBV10-1 and J is TRBJ1-5, with a possible D match to TRBD1 (5 bases). V lost 4 bases and J lost 8, with 18 bases in between. The CDR3 consists of 15 residues. CDR1 and CDR2 (germline): WNHNN, SYGVQD (reference sequence). CDR3 DNA sequence: TGCGCCAGCAGTGGTTTTAGTGGGACGGTGAAGCCCCAGCATTTT. Protein sequence: CASSGFSGTVKPQHF.

The chain uses TRBV7-2 and TRBJ2-7, with 8 bases aligning to TRBD1. The CDR3 has 14 amino acids. The V and J ends lost 4 bases and 6 bases, in that order; junction bases with no gene match: 8. Germline loops: CDR1 SGHTA, CDR2 FQGNSA. The CDR3 here is CASSSGTGLSEQYF. The CDR3 DNA follows: TGTGCCAGCAGCTCCGGGACAGGTCTGTCCGAGCAGTACTTC.

The rearrangement links TRBV9 to TRBJ2-2; D call uncertain. The CDR3 is 17 amino acids. V was trimmed by 1 base and J by 0 bases, leaving 13 bases between them. CDR1 and CDR2 (germline): SGDLS, YYNGEE. CDR3 sequence reads: CASSVNDKAPNTGELFF. In nucleotides, the CDR3 is TGTGCCAGCAGCGTAAACGACAAGGCTCCGAACACCGGGGAGCTGTTTTTT. Full variable domain (outside the CDR3, taken from reference TRBV9 and TRBJ2-2): DSGVTQTPKHLITATGQRVTLRCSPRSGDLSVYWYQQSLDQGLQFLIQYYNGEERAKGNILERFSAQQFPDLHSELNLSSLELGDSALYFCASSVNDKAPNTGELFFGEGSRLTVL.

V gene TRBV6-6 combines with J gene TRBJ2-2, with D uncertain. V lost 2 bases to trimming and J lost 7 bases, with 2 bases between them. The CDR3 spans 11 residues. CDR1 MNHNY and CDR2 SVGAGI come from the germline V gene (reference sequence). The CDR3 sequence is CASSYGGELFF. The CDR3 bases are TGTGCCAGCAGTTACGGCGGGGAGCTGTTTTTT.

CDR3: CASSFFATGELFF. The CDR3 DNA is TGTGCCAGCAGTTTTTTCGCCACCGGGGAGCTGTTTTTT. The chain is built from TRBV28 and TRBJ2-2; D unclear. CDR1 MDHEN and CDR2 SYDVKM come from the germline V gene. V gave up 3 bases and J gave up 4 bases, with 6 bases separating them. CDR3 length: 13 residues. Based on the CDR3 plus reference TRBV28 and TRBJ2-2, the full variable domain is DVKVTQSSRYLVKRTGEKVFLECVQDMDHENMFWYRQDPGLGLRLIYFSYDVKMKEKGDIPEGYSVSREKKERFSLILESASTNQTSMYLCASSFFATGELFFGEGSRLTVL.

The table lists this clone with a few counts. The genes are TRBV7-2 and TRBJ2-7; D perhaps matches TRBD1 (6 bases). The CDR3 covers 15 residues. Germline lookup yields CDR1 SGHTA and CDR2 FQGNSA. V gave up 5 bases and J gave up 4 bases, with 18 bases separating them. This CDR3 reads CASSPRDNPAYEQYF. As DNA, the CDR3 is TGTGCCAGCAGCCCCAGGGACAACCCGGCTTACGAGCAGTACTTC.

This chain connects TRBV7-3 to TRBJ2-1; 11 bases map to TRBD2. This CDR3 comprises 15 residues. V gave up 5 bases and J gave up 7 bases; unmatched junction bases: 7. Germline V gene sequence: CDR1 SGHTA, CDR2 FQGTGA. This CDR3 is CASSPFSGRVNEQFF. The CDR3 DNA sequence: TGTGCCAGCAGCCCTTTTAGCGGGAGGGTGAATGAGCAGTTCTTC.

The genes are TRBV4-3 and TRBJ1-3, with 10 bases aligning to TRBD1. After removal of 3 bases from V and 9 bases from J, the junction contained 11 bases not matched to a gene. CDR1 LGHNA and CDR2 YSLEER come from the germline V gene. This CDR3 contains 16 residues. CDR3 bases: TGCGCCAGCAGCCAGGGCCGACAGGGGGCGGGTGGCACCATATATTTT. Protein: CASSQGRQGAGGTIYF.

On this clone: This CDR3 is also generated by other DNA sequences in the sample. The V call is TRBV18, the J call TRBJ2-7, with D tentatively TRBD1 or TRBD2 (5 bases each). Germline CDR1 KGHSH, CDR2 LQKENI. The CDR3 spans 13 residues. The germline V and J ends were trimmed by 3 bases and 2 bases, with 8 bases remaining between them. CDR3 amino acids: CASSPPGPYEQYF. CDR3 nucleotides: TGTGCCAGCTCACCGCCGGGACCCTACGAGCAGTACTTC.

In this sample, this clone turned up a few times. This rearrangement joins TRBV6-5 to TRBJ1-1; D remains ambiguous. The CDR3 totals 15 residues. Per germline, CDR1 MNHEY and CDR2 SVGAGI. Trimming pared 5 bases from V and 5 bases from J, leaving 18 bases between. This CDR3 is CASSRQPTTGTEAFF. The CDR3 DNA reads as TGTGCCAGCAGTCGACAACCGACCACTGGGACTGAAGCTTTCTTT.

The chain links TRBV7-9 to TRBJ2-1, with TRBD2 matching 7 bases. Unmatched junction bases numbered 6, after V lost 5 bases and J lost 5 bases. The germline CDR1 and CDR2 sequences are SEHNR and FQNEAQ (reference sequence). This CDR3 comprises 14 residues. CDR3 loop: CASSRAGDHNEQFF. The CDR3 coding sequence is TGTGCCAGCAGCCGGGCGGGGGATCACAATGAGCAGTTCTTC.

The chain is built from TRBV5-1 and TRBJ1-5; D not resolved. The V gene's germline CDR1 is SGHRS and CDR2 YFSETQ. The V gene lost 0 bases and the J gene lost 2 bases, with 6 bases spanning the gap. The CDR3 is 14 residues long. The CDR3 nucleotides are TGCGCCAGCAGCTTGGACTCAGGCAATCAGCCCCAGCATTTT. Amino acid sequence: CASSLDSGNQPQHF.

The V and J genes are TRBV5-6 and TRBJ2-7, with 9 nucleotides matching TRBD2. This CDR3 is built from 17 residues. V lost 0 bases to trimming and J lost 4 bases; unmatched junction nucleotides: 11. Germline assignment: CDR1 SGHDT and CDR2 YYEEEE. The CDR3 sequence: CASSLGGGVAGVYEQYF. CDR3 bases: TGTGCCAGCAGCTTGGGTGGCGGGGTAGCGGGGGTTTACGAGCAGTACTTC.

The rearrangement links TRBV10-3 to TRBJ2-7; D possibly corresponds to TRBD1 (6 bases). The CDR3 runs 14 residues. V was trimmed by 3 bases and J by 0 bases, leaving 9 bases between them. Germline loops: CDR1 ENHRY, CDR2 SYGVKD. The CDR3 bases are TGTGCCATCAGTGATTGGGACAACTCCTACGAGCAGTACTTC. This gives the protein CAISDWDNSYEQYF.